This passage covers 13 T cell receptor beta chains from one sample sequenced in a study of blood T cell repertoires in COVID-19. The protocol was immunoSEQ multiplex PCR, while the TCRdb copy is restricted to in-frame clones and leaves out a portion. This repertoire shows approximately 150,000 clones, over 70% found once; its top ten account for 35% to 40%. The sequenced sample consisted of peripheral blood. The receptors here all came from a man aged 45 to 65 who had recovered from COVID-19.

The chain employs TRBV10-1 and TRBJ1-2; D remains unclear. Trimming removed 0 bases from V and 6 bases from J, with 17 bases in between. CDR3 length equals 16 residues. Looked up from germline, CDR1 is WNHNN and CDR2 is SYGVQD (reference sequence). Here the CDR3 DNA reads TGCGCCAGCAGTGAGTCTATGAGGTCGCCTTGGGATGGCTACACCTTC. As protein: CASSESMRSPWDGYTF.

The rearrangement links TRBV9 to TRBJ1-3; 12 bases are a match to TRBD1. The V segment lost 4 bases and the J segment 0 bases; nucleotides outside the gene matches: 5. Germline CDR1 SGDLS, CDR2 YYNGEE. The CDR3 runs 17 residues. Here the CDR3 DNA reads TGTGCCAGCAGCCCGGGGACAGGGGGCAACTCTGGAAACACCATATATTTT. Encoded protein: CASSPGTGGNSGNTIYF.

The chain is built from TRBV19 and TRBJ2-7, with 15 bases lining up with TRBD2. Trimming took 3 bases from V and 3 from J; bases not matched to a gene: 9. CDR3 length: 18 residues. The V gene's germline CDR1 is LNHDA and CDR2 SQIVND (reference sequence). The CDR3 reads CASSITGTSGGHYYEQYF. The CDR3 bases are TGTGCCAGTAGTATTACCGGGACTAGCGGGGGGCACTACTACGAGCAGTACTTC.

The V call is TRBV4-1, the J call TRBJ2-7; 7 bases align to TRBD1. The CDR3 sequence is 15 residues long. The V gene end was trimmed by 1 base and the J gene end by 0 bases; junction bases not matched to a gene: 3. Germline CDR1 MGHRA, CDR2 YSYEKL. CDR3 region: CASSQVRDSSYEQYF. CDR3 DNA: TGCGCCAGCAGCCAAGTCCGGGACAGCTCCTACGAGCAGTACTTC.

In regard to this clone: Germline and junction disagree at one end, which may indicate a read error. The same CDR3 is also encoded by other DNA sequences in this sample. This chain uses TRBV20-1 with TRBJ1-2; D is possibly TRBD1 (6 bases). Germline V gene data show CDR1 as DFQATT and CDR2 as SNEGSKA (reference sequence). This CDR3 is built from 11 residues. In DNA form, the CDR3 reads TGTAGTGCCGGGACAAACTATGGCTACACCTTC. Amino acid sequence: CSAGTNYGYTF.

CDR3 loop: CASSSMGQMNTEAFF. CDR3 nucleotides: TGTGCCAGTAGTTCAATGGGGCAGATGAACACTGAAGCTTTCTTT. The chain has TRBV19 and TRBJ1-1; D possibly corresponds to TRBD1 (5 bases). V lost 5 bases to trimming and J lost 0 bases, with 13 bases between them. Germline V gene lookup returns CDR1 LNHDA and CDR2 SQIVND (reference sequence). CDR3 length: 15 amino acids.

The chain links TRBV11-2 to TRBJ2-1; maybe TRBD1 (6 bases). V lost 2 bases and J lost 0, with 11 bases in between. Germline CDR1 is SGHAT and CDR2 is FQNNGV. CDR3 length: 16 residues. CDR3 in amino acids: CASSLLGAASYNEQFF. In nucleotides, the CDR3 is TGTGCCAGCAGCTTACTGGGGGCTGCCTCCTACAATGAGCAGTTCTTC.

V is TRBV2 and J is TRBJ1-1; possibly TRBD1 for D (5 bases). V was cut by 4 bases and J by 6 bases, with 18 bases left in between. The CDR3 is 15 residues long. Germline CDR1 SNHLY, CDR2 FYNNEI. The CDR3 DNA reads as TGTGCCAGCAGTGTCGAGGGAGCAGGGAGGGCTGAAGCTTTCTTT. Translating it yields CASSVEGAGRAEAFF.

This clone was counted a few times. The J gene is TRBJ2-7, the V gene TRBV30, with TRBD2 matching 11 bases. The CDR3 has 15 amino acids. The germline V gene encodes CDR1 GTSNPN and CDR2 SVGIG (reference sequence). Trimming at V came to 6 bases and at J to 0 bases, leaving 7 bases not matched to a gene. The CDR3 nucleotides are TGTGCCTGCACCGGGACTAGCGGCGCCTCCTACGAGCAGTACTTC. As protein: CACTGTSGASYEQYF. The full variable domain, rest sourced from reference TRBV30 and TRBJ2-7, is SQTIHQWPATLVQPVGSPLSLECTVEGTSNPNLYWYRQAAGRGLQLLFYSVGIGQISSEVPQNLSASRPQDRQFILSSKKLLLSDSGFYLCACTGTSGASYEQYFGPGTRLTVT.

The chain combines TRBV5-1 with TRBJ1-3; D is possibly TRBD1 (5 bases). The length of the CDR3 is 18 residues. Germline V CDR1 and CDR2: SGHRS, YFSETQ. The V and J ends lost 0 bases and 0 bases respectively, with 16 bases between them. CDR3: CASSLGSAGLFSGNTIYF. CDR3 coding DNA: TGCGCCAGCAGCTTGGGGTCGGCAGGGTTATTCTCTGGAAACACCATATATTTT. The entire variable domain, with the rest obtained from reference TRBV5-1 and TRBJ1-3, is as follows: KAGVTQTPRYLIKTRGQQVTLSCSPISGHRSVSWYQQTPGQGLQFLFEYFSETQRNKGNFPGRFSGRQFSNSRSEMNVSTLELGDSALYLCASSLGSAGLFSGNTIYFGEGSWLTVV.

As DNA, the CDR3 is TGTGCCAGCAGTTCGGTAGCGCACCAAGAGACCCAGTACTTC. It encodes CASSSVAHQETQYF. The chain carries TRBV7-2 and TRBJ2-5, with a possible D match to TRBD2 (5 bases). V was shortened by 6 bases and J by 0 bases, with 11 bases between the two germline ends. Germline V lookup: CDR1 SGHTA, CDR2 FQGNSA. The CDR3 sequence is 14 residues long. The full variable domain, completed using reference TRBV7-2 and TRBJ2-5, is GAGVSQSPSNKVTEKGKDVELRCDPISGHTALYWYRQSLGQGLEFLIYFQGNSAPDKSGLPSDRFSAERTGGSVSTLTIQRTQQEDSAVYLCASSSVAHQETQYFGPGTRLLVL.

This clone came up a few times. The chain is built from TRBV15 and TRBJ2-7; 8 bases map to TRBD1. CDR1 is LNHNV and CDR2 is YYDKDF in the germline V gene (reference sequence). The length of the CDR3 is 16 residues. Losses at the gene ends were 5 bases for V and 3 bases for J; bases not matched to a gene: 12. The CDR3 here is CATSARTGTTLYEQYF. CDR3 in DNA: TGTGCCACCAGCGCCCGGACAGGGACGACACTCTACGAGCAGTACTTC.

This clone occurred a few times. The V gene is TRBV4-3, the J gene TRBJ2-7; perhaps TRBD2 as D (6 bases). The CDR3 loop spans 15 amino acids. Per the germline V gene, CDR1 is LGHNA and CDR2 is YSLEER. Trimming took off 4 bases at V and 0 bases at J, with 13 bases between the two ends. The CDR3 sequence: CASSPAVGSSYEQYF. The CDR3 DNA sequence: TGCGCCAGCAGCCCCGCAGTCGGGAGCTCCTACGAGCAGTACTTC.